This T cell receptor (beta chain) emerged from a study of blood T cells in healthy people across ages. This clonotype was seen more than once but under ten times. What it binds is unknown. Study-wide findings and caveats: No conclusive comparison of naive versus antigen-experienced cells was possible with unsorted PBMCs.

For the second PCR, which ran for about 6 to 11 cycles, a sample-barcoded 5' primer and a J-beta primer mix were used. A template-switch adaptor containing 12 random nucleotides labeled each cDNA molecule. TCRdb itself ran the 5' RACE reads through MiXCR, one entry per CDR3 protein. The sample contains about 1.6 million distinct CDR3 sequences, roughly 32% of which appear only once. They isolated at least 7 million PBMCs from each sample. The clonotype comes from a woman in her 30s in good health. Sequences were obtained from blood.

CDR3 amino acids: CASSTERGGETQYF. The DNA for the CDR3 is TGTGCCAGCAGCACTGAGCGGGGTGGAGAGACCCAGTACTTC. The chain joins TRBV2 to TRBJ2-5; 7 nucleotides agree with TRBD2. This CDR3 is 14 amino acids long. J gave up 4 bases and V 6 bases, and 8 bases lay outside the gene matches. Germline loops: CDR1 SNHLY, CDR2 FYNNEI.